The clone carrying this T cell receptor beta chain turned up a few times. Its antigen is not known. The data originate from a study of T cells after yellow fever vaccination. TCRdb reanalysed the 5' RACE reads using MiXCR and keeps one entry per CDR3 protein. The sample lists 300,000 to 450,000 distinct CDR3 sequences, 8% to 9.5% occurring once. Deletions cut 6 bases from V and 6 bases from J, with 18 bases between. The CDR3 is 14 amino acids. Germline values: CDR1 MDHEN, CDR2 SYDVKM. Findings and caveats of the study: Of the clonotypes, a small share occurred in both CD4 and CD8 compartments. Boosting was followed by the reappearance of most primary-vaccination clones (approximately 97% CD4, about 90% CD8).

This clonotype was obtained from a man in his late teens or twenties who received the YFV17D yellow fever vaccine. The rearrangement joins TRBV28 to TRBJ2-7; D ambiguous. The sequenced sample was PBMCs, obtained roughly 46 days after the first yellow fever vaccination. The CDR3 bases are TGTGCCAGCAGGCGATTCGCCGGATCTGGCGAGCAGTACTTC. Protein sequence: CASRRFAGSGEQYF.